These T cell receptor beta chains were read from a single sample in a study of cytomegalovirus exposure and HLA in healthy donors. Profiling relied on immunoSEQ multiplex PCR, and the TCRdb table lists in-frame clones only, not all of them. The repertoire holds around 120,000 clones, with approximately 84% as singletons. Sample: PBMCs. The receptor set was obtained from a boy younger than 10 in good health and CMV-seronegative. Both conserved end residues are part of each CDR3.

>TRBV29-1
CSVHGTGGLGEQYF
>TRBV4-1
CASSQDGTSASYNEQFF
>TRBV29-1
CSPRTSTDTQYF
>TRBV4-2
CASSPKTGQYGYTF
>TRBV6-1
CASSARLPEETQYF
>TRBV4-2
CASSPSGDYTGELFF
>TRBV5-6
CASSPSQGGPYGNQPQHF
>TRBV6-1
CASSTDRVGHTEAFF
>TRBV2
CASREGPGGQPQHF
>TRBV10-3
CAIYGTGPIDYGYTF
>TRBV28
CASSAKTGQFF
>TRBV10-2
CASSGQGGGYGYTF
>TRBV7-9
CASSPLSLYNEQFF
>TRBV7-9
CASSLGRSTLWSPLHF
>TRBV5-5
CASSPQASNYGYTF
>TRBV18
CASSPRSDYGYTF
>TRBV6-1
CASSENRPGNNPIQYF
>TRBV5-6
CASSLGTAAYGYTF
>TRBV6-5
CASSWTRGGEQYF
>TRBV28
CASTYSNQPQHF
>TRBV9
CASSEAGGQGYEKLFF
>TRBV7-2
CASSLDRRKTSGGTDTQYF
>TRBV6-4
CASSAGTATDTQYF
>TRBV27
CAGSHGGGRSYNEQFF
>TRBV19
CASSTLNGGPGNTIYF
>TRBV7-6
CASSFDGYRRQNTEAFF
>TRBV7-2
CASSLDRGLGNSPLHF
>TRBV6-5
CASSYVARGRGKLFF
>TRBV10-3
CAISDLGGGNTDTQYF
>TRBV7-9
CASSPGTGLSPQHF